Listed below are T cell receptor beta chains from one sample, sequenced in a study of CD8 T cells in Susac syndrome. Using its own MiXCR run on the immunoSEQ multiplex PCR reads, TCRdb lists one record per CDR3 protein. The sample carries about 180,000 distinct CDR3 sequences, 90% to 95% recorded once. Sequencing input: CD4+ T cells from PBMCs. All receptors derive from a human donor with Susac syndrome. CDR3s include the opening cysteine and the closing phenylalanine or tryptophan. Each record gives: J gene, clone size, D gene, V gene, CDR3 protein, CDR3 DNA. D genes are given only for firm matches. Clone size appears in some rows only: once, few, many, or a class for an expanded clone.

>TRBJ2-7|-|-|TRBV3-1
CASSQGRRAYEQYF
TGTGCCAGCAGCCAAGGTCGCAGGGCTTACGAGCAGTACTTC
>TRBJ2-7|-|-|TRBV5-1
CASSLVRQEYEQYF
TGCGCCAGCAGCTTGGTACGGCAGGAATACGAGCAGTACTTC
>TRBJ2-2|-|TRBD1|TRBV29-1
CSVGQGYTGELFF
TGCAGCGTGGGACAGGGGTACACCGGGGAGCTGTTTTTT
>TRBJ2-1|few|TRBD2|TRBV20-1
CSARTGGEQFF
TGCAGTGCTCGCACGGGGGGTGAGCAGTTCTTC
>TRBJ2-3|-|TRBD2|TRBV20-1
CSARLAGTDTQYF
TGCAGTGCTAGGTTAGCGGGAACAGATACGCAGTATTTT
>TRBJ2-7|-|TRBD2|TRBV11-2
CASSSLGTSGNSYEQYF
TGTGCCAGCAGCTCCCTGGGTACTAGCGGGAATTCCTACGAGCAGTACTTC
>TRBJ2-6|-|-|TRBV30
CACTDTRRGANVLTF
TGTGCCTGCACGGACACACGGAGAGGGGCCAACGTCCTGACTTTC
>TRBJ1-6|-|-|TRBV20-1
CSARDLQRPGSPLHF
TGCAGTGCTAGAGATCTCCAGAGGCCAGGATCACCCCTCCACTTT
>TRBJ1-2|once|-|TRBV4-1
CASSQDTQVEGYTF
TGCGCCAGCAGCCAAGATACTCAGGTAGAGGGCTACACCTTC
>TRBJ2-1|-|-|TRBV20-1
CSASRDSSSYNEQFF
TGCAGTGCTAGCCGGGACTCGAGCTCCTACAATGAGCAGTTCTTC
>TRBJ2-1|-|-|TRBV11-3
CASSLDPGNEQFF
TGTGCCAGCAGCTTAGATCCTGGAAATGAGCAGTTCTTC
>TRBJ2-2|-|-|TRBV6-6
CASSGTGELFF
TGTGCCAGCAGTGGCACCGGGGAGCTGTTTTTT
>TRBJ1-2|once|-|TRBV9
CASSVDGPGYYGYTF
TGTGCCAGCAGCGTAGACGGTCCTGGGTACTATGGCTACACCTTC
>TRBJ2-3|-|TRBD2|TRBV9
CASSVAASGSDTQYF
TGTGCCAGCAGCGTAGCGGCTAGCGGGAGTGATACGCAGTATTTT
>TRBJ1-5|-|-|TRBV9
CASSEGGYNQPQHF
TGTGCCAGCAGCGAGGGGGGTTACAATCAGCCCCAGCATTTT
>TRBJ2-3|-|TRBD2|TRBV11-2
CASSLEGLAGSTQYF
TGTGCCAGCAGCTTAGAAGGACTAGCGGGGTCCACGCAGTATTTT
>TRBJ2-2|-|TRBD2|TRBV3-1
CASSPIPGGSESGELFF
TGTGCCAGCAGCCCTATCCCGGGGGGTAGTGAATCCGGGGAGCTGTTTTTT
>TRBJ1-2|-|-|TRBV2
CASGGGSPNYGYTF
TGTGCCAGCGGTGGAGGGTCACCCAACTATGGCTACACCTTC
>TRBJ2-7|-|-|TRBV15
CATSRGLTLYEQYF
TGTGCCACCAGCAGAGGCCTAACCCTTTACGAGCAGTACTTC
>TRBJ2-5|-|-|TRBV20-1
CSLDRDTQTQYF
TGCAGCTTAGACCGGGACACCCAGACCCAGTACTTC
>TRBJ1-1|-|-|TRBV20-1
CSASHTGLTEAFF
TGCAGTGCTAGTCACACAGGGCTCACTGAAGCTTTCTTT
>TRBJ2-5|-|-|TRBV20-1
CSAYGYISGREVETQYF
TGCAGTGCTTACGGATACATTTCCGGCAGGGAGGTAGAGACCCAGTACTTC
>TRBJ1-2|-|-|TRBV30
CAWTGAPYGYTF
TGTGCCTGGACTGGAGCTCCCTATGGCTACACCTTC
>TRBJ2-2|-|TRBD2|TRBV20-1
CSASSGGGTGELFF
TGCAGTGCTAGCAGCGGGGGTGGGACCGGGGAGCTGTTTTTT
>TRBJ2-1|-|-|TRBV9
CASSVGPNNEQFF
TGTGCCAGCAGCGTAGGGCCTAACAATGAGCAGTTCTTC
>TRBJ2-7|-|-|TRBV9
CASSSGLSQDEQYF
TGTGCCAGCAGCTCAGGACTGTCCCAGGACGAGCAGTACTTC
>TRBJ2-5|-|TRBD2|TRBV7-9
CASGILAGQETQYF
TGTGCCAGCGGAATTCTAGCGGGGCAAGAGACCCAGTACTTC
>TRBJ1-2|-|-|TRBV5-4
CASSPSQGGGYTF
TGTGCCAGCAGCCCGTCGCAGGGAGGGGGCTACACCTTC